The present T cell receptor (delta chain) was sequenced within a study of fetal and pediatric gammadelta thymocytes (dated by TCRdb to between 2022 and 2023). Concerning the study at large: To strengthen a single-cell study of gammadelta thymocyte development, the researchers used bulk gammadelta thymocyte repertoires that mixed previously published data with newly generated, unpublished data. The bulk gammadelta thymocyte repertoire set covered around 10 subjects in total, 3 fetal thymus donors and 7 pediatric thymus donors. The bulk gammadelta thymocyte repertoires combined unpublished data with previously published data (refs 27,28). To increase subject numbers and strengthen the CDR3 publicity analysis, bulk TCR repertoire data were added. Paper-wide results and their limitations: Compared with post-natal repertoires, fetal gammadelta thymocyte repertoires were previously reported to be enriched for TRDV2, TRGV8 and TRGV9 usage, low N additions and public CDR3s.

For staining, thymocytes received Zombie NIR viability dye along with antibodies against CD3 (UCHT1), TCRgammadelta (11F2), TCRVgamma9 (IMMU360) and TCRVdelta2 (IMMU389). Bulk TRD and TRG CDR3 repertoires were produced separately from sorted Vgamma9Vdelta2 and nonVgamma9Vdelta2 gammadelta thymocytes taken from human fetal and pediatric thymuses. In Belgium, pediatric thymus tissue was obtained from children undergoing cardiac surgery. The pediatric thymus donors included in the study ranged in age from about 1 to 11 years. Thymic cell suspensions were prepared from fetal and post-natal thymuses as described previously. Vgamma9Vdelta2 thymocytes were sorted as cells that were CD3+ gammadeltaTCR+ Vgamma9+ Vdelta2+. A FACS Aria III cell sorter (BD Biosciences) was used for cell sorting. The data were produced on an Illumina MiSeq. Per the source publication's procedure: To analyze publicity, the Vgamma9Vdelta2 and nonVgamma9Vdelta2 bulk CDR3 files from each subject were merged so that every subject had one combined repertoire. CDR3 publicity was given a score from 0 to 19 by checking each amino acid sequence across 9 single-cell datasets and some eleven bulk repertoires with base R and dplyr. TCRdb reprocessed the public reads with the caller CATT; rows with the same DNA were merged afterwards. The V and J calls come from TCRdb's annotation, not from the publication. The sample table shows about 910 delta-chain clones, and under 65% are seen once. The ten largest clones represent 14% of the sample.

As concerns this clone: Its antigen is not yet known. A far bigger clonotype differs at one base, so this is likely a read error.

CDR1 is given as GEAIGNYY and CDR2 as EKD, both from the germline V gene. The CDR3 runs 18 amino acids, cysteine and phenylalanine included. The only DNA kept is the CDR3, 54 bases in frame from the first base. Input material: Vgamma9Vdelta2 gamma-delta T cells from the thymus. The sample's cell subset or site label, in plain terms: sorted CD3+gammadeltaTCR+Vgamma9+Vdelta2+ thymocytes. The chain is encoded by TRDV2 joined to TRDJ1; 9 bases in the junction line up with TRDD3. The receptor comes from a child who underwent cardiac surgery and was recorded as healthy. DNA sequence: TGTGCCGGTGACACCGCCGCTGGGGGATTCGAGTACACCGATAAACTCATCTTT. It translates as CAGDTAAGGFEYTDKLIF.